This TCR beta chain was recorded in a study of early T cells in non-severe SARS-CoV-2 infection. In its sample, this clonotype was seen a few times. Germline V CDR1 and CDR2: KGHSH, LQKENI. The CDR3 runs 16 residues. J lost 6 bases, V lost 2 bases, and 7 bases had no gene match. Each CDR3 protein gets one entry after TCRdb re-called the 5' RACE reads with MiXCR. The table has 70,000 or so distinct CDR3 sequences, roughly 10% seen once. This TCR was recovered from an adult who was a healthcare worker with PCR-confirmed SARS-CoV-2 infection or an uninfected control (not recorded which). The chain is built from TRBV18 and TRBJ2-1; 10 bases align to TRBD2. The sample consisted of whole blood. The CDR3 reads CASSPRGLAGVNEQFF. The CDR3 DNA follows: TGTGCCAGCTCACCAAGGGGTCTAGCGGGGGTCAATGAGCAGTTCTTC.